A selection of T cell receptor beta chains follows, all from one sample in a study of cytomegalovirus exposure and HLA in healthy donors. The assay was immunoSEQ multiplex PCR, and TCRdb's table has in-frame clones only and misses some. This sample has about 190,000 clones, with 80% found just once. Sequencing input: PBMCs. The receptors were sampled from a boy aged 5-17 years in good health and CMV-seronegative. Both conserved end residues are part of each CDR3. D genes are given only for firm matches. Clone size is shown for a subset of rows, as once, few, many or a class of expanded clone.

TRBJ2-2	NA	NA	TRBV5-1	TGCGCCAGCAGCTTGGGCCAGGGGTTGGCCGGGGAGCTGTTTTTT	CASSLGQGLAGELFF
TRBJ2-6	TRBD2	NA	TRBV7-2	TGTGCCAGCAGCTTAGGGAGGAGCGGGAGGGCCGGGGCCAACGTCCTGACTTTC	CASSLGRSGRAGANVLTF
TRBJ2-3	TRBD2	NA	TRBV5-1	TGCGCCAGCAGCTTCGGTAGTAACAGCGGGGCGGATACGCAGTATTTT	CASSFGSNSGADTQYF
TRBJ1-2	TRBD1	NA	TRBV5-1	TGCGCCAGCAGCTTGACAGGGGTGAACTATGGCTACACCTTC	CASSLTGVNYGYTF
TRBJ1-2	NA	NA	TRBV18	TGTGCCAGCTCACGAGGGCACTATGGCTACACCTTC	CASSRGHYGYTF
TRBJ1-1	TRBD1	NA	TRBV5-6	TGTGCCAGCGGCTTGGCAGGGGGCCCGTCGCTGAACACTGAAGCTTTCTTT	CASGLAGGPSLNTEAFF
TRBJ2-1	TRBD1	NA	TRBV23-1	TGCGCCAGCAGGCCCCACCGGGACAGTCTAGACAATGAGCAGTTCTTC	CASRPHRDSLDNEQFF
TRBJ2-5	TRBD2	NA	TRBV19	TGTGCCAGTAGTATCCCCAATACTAGCGGGGGTGAGACCCAGTACTTC	CASSIPNTSGGETQYF
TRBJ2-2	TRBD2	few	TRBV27	TGTGCCAGCGGGAGCGGGAGAAACACCGGGGAGCTGTTTTTT	CASGSGRNTGELFF
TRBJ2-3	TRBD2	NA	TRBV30	TGTGCCTGGAGTGGGGGACTAGCGGGAGGGCTCGATACGCAGTATTTT	CAWSGGLAGGLDTQYF
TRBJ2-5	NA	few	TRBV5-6	TGTGCCAGCAGTTTCGGGGAGACCCAGTACTTC	CASSFGETQYF
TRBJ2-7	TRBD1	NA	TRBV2	TGTGCCAGCAGTGGGGACAGGGGTCGATTCGAGCAGTACTTC	CASSGDRGRFEQYF
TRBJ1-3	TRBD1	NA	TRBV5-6	TGTGCCAGCAGCTTGTCGACAGGGCTTTCCTCTGGAAACACCATATATTTT	CASSLSTGLSSGNTIYF
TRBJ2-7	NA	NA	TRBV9	TGTGCCAGCAGCGTAGACAGGGCCTACGAGCAGTACTTC	CASSVDRAYEQYF
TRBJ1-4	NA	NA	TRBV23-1	TGCGCCAGCAGTCAATGGCAAGAGCGGAGAGGAGAAAAACTGTTTTTT	CASSQWQERRGEKLFF
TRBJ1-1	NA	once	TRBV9	TGTGCCAGCAGCGTAACAGGGAACACTGAAGCTTTCTTT	CASSVTGNTEAFF
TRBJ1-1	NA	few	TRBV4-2	TGTGCCAGCAGCCAGGAGGTTCGTGTGAACACTGAAGCTTTCTTT	CASSQEVRVNTEAFF
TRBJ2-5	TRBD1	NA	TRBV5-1	TGCGCCAGCAGCAAAGGACAGGGGGGGGAGACCCAGTACTTC	CASSKGQGGETQYF
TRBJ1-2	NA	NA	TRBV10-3	TGTGCCATCAGTGTTCAGGCTAACTATGGCTACACCTTC	CAISVQANYGYTF
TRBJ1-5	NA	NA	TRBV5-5	TGTGCCAGCAGCTTGAGTGTGCGGGGCAATCAGCCCCAGCATTTT	CASSLSVRGNQPQHF
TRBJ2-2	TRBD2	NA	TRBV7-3	TGTGCCAGCAGCCCGAACCCTAGCGGGAGGGCCATCCCCGGGGAGCTGTTTTTT	CASSPNPSGRAIPGELFF
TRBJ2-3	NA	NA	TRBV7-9	TGTGCCACCCTAAAACCGCAGGGCCCAGATACGCAGTATTTT	CATLKPQGPDTQYF
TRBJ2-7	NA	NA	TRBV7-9	TGTGCCAGCAGCTTAGGCGGAGATTTAAGCTCCTACGAGCAGTACTTC	CASSLGGDLSSYEQYF
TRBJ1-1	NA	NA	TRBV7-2	TGTGCCAGCAGTAACCCCGGGACAACAACTGAAGCTTTCTTT	CASSNPGTTTEAFF
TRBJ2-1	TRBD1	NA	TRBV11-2	TGTGCCAGCAGCCCCGACAGGGTCTACAATGAGCAGTTCTTC	CASSPDRVYNEQFF
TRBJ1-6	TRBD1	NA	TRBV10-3	TGTGCCATCAGGACCGGGACAGAAAATTCACCCCTCCACTTT	CAIRTGTENSPLHF
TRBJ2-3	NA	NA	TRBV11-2	TGTGCCAGCAGCCGTATCATAGAACTAGAAGATACGCAGTATTTT	CASSRIIELEDTQYF
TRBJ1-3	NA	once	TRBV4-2	TGTGCCAGCAGCCAAGATCTTCCGAGCTCTGGAAACACCATATATTTT	CASSQDLPSSGNTIYF